What follows describes a single T cell receptor (beta chain). Its antigen is not identified. This specimen comes from a study of T cell responses to AZD1222 COVID-19 vaccine. Study outcomes and limitations: Every sample of the repertoires postdated the peak T cell response. Elevations in Spike-specific TCR breadth and depth followed administration of two AZD1222 doses. Spike was spanned by vaccine-associated CD4 TCRs, with dominance at 160-218 and 743-854. Females outnumbered males among donors, who were mostly white British; clonal diversity was possibly underestimated.

Method: immunoSEQ multiplex PCR; TCRdb's copy keeps in-frame clones and lacks some. The profile shows under 130,000 clones, roughly 90% of them singletons. Looked up from germline, CDR1 is MDHEN and CDR2 is SYDVKM. The length of the CDR3 is 19 residues. The junction had 16 bases not matched to a gene; V was cut back by 8 bases and J by 0 bases. The receptor was isolated from an adult in good health. The rearrangement uses TRBV28 and TRBJ2-6, with TRBD1 matching 7 bases. The sample was peripheral blood, taken on day 0 of AZD1222 vaccination. CDR3 sequence reads: CASDRGFGTESSGANVLTF. DNA of the CDR3: TGTGCCAGCGATCGTGGATTCGGGACAGAGAGCTCTGGGGCCAACGTCCTGACTTTC.